These 15 T cell receptor beta chains were sequenced from one sample in a study of cytomegalovirus exposure and HLA in healthy donors. 60 Vbeta and 13 Jbeta primers were used in PCR. Produced via immunoSEQ multiplex PCR; TCRdb's table is partial and in-frame only. The sample shows 100,000 to 150,000 clones, and roughly 1.4% sits with its ten largest clones. Sample: PBMCs. Receptors were obtained from a woman aged 35 to 49 in good health and CMV-seronegative.

The chain is built from TRBV28 and TRBJ1-3, with 7 nucleotides matching TRBD1. Per germline, CDR1 MDHEN and CDR2 SYDVKM. This CDR3 has 14 amino acids. The V and J ends lost 7 bases and 1 base, in that order; junction bases with no gene match: 4. The CDR3 coding sequence is TGTGCCAGCACTAGACAGGGTTCTGGAAACACCATATATTTT. Translation: CASTRQGSGNTIYF.

The chain links TRBV9 to TRBJ2-7, with 7 bases that match TRBD1. Germline CDR1 and CDR2: SGDLS and YYNGEE. The junction had 6 bases not matched to a gene; V was cut back by 0 bases and J by 6 bases. The CDR3 contains 14 residues. In DNA form, the CDR3 reads TGTGCCAGCAGCGTAGGAGACAGGGTGGGCGAGCAGTACTTC. Translated: CASSVGDRVGEQYF.

The chain combines TRBV5-1 with TRBJ2-5; a weak D match, TRBD1 (6 bases). V was trimmed by 3 bases and J by 4 bases, leaving 13 bases between them. The CDR3 length is 14 residues. Germline V gene lookup returns CDR1 SGHRS and CDR2 YFSETQ. The chain's CDR3 is CASSYRTVGETQYF. The CDR3, as DNA: TGCGCCAGCAGCTACCGGACAGTAGGAGAGACCCAGTACTTC.

The chain joins TRBV28 to TRBJ2-2; TRBD2 agrees at 8 bases. This CDR3 spans 14 amino acids. Per the germline V gene, CDR1 is MDHEN and CDR2 is SYDVKM. V trimming: 8 bases; J trimming: 5 bases; junction bases outside the gene matches: 7. CDR3 protein: CASWAGGRTGELFF. CDR3 DNA: TGTGCCAGCTGGGCGGGGGGCAGGACCGGGGAGCTGTTTTTT.

The gene calls are TRBV18 and TRBJ1-1, with D tentatively TRBD1 (6 bases). Germline CDR1 and CDR2: KGHSH and LQKENI. V lost 5 bases, J lost 0 bases, and 13 bases lay in between. This CDR3 has 15 amino acids. The CDR3 DNA reads as TGTGCCAGCTCATCCTCAAGGGGGATGAACACTGAAGCTTTCTTT. Amino acids: CASSSSRGMNTEAFF. The complete variable domain, with remaining parts taken from reference TRBV18 and TRBJ1-1, reads NAGVMQNPRHLVRRRGQEARLRCSPMKGHSHVYWYRQLPEEGLKFMVYLQKENIIDESGMPKERFSAEFPKEGPSILRIQQVVRGDSAAYFCASSSSRGMNTEAFFGQGTRLTVV.

Remarks on this clone: Other DNA sequences within the sample encode an identical CDR3. The CDR3 is CASRQGYSNQPQHF. As DNA, the CDR3 is TGTGCCAGTAGACAGGGATATAGCAATCAGCCCCAGCATTTT. This sequence joins TRBV2 and TRBJ1-5, with TRBD1 matching over 7 bases. V lost 9 bases, J lost 0 bases, and 5 bases stayed unmatched. Germline V gene sequence: CDR1 SNHLY, CDR2 FYNNEI. The CDR3 extends over 14 amino acids.

J is TRBJ2-7 and V is TRBV18; 10 bases fit TRBD1. CDR1 and CDR2 from the germline V gene are KGHSH and LQKENI. The CDR3 runs to 15 residues. The ends lost 6 bases at V and 3 bases at J; junction bases unmatched: 8. The chain's CDR3 is CASSVLGQGFYEQYV. The CDR3 DNA is TGTGCCAGCTCCGTTTTGGGACAGGGGTTCTACGAGCAGTACGTC.

V usage is TRBV11-1 and J usage is TRBJ2-7; TRBD2 matches at 8 bases. Germline trimming cut 5 bases from V and 3 bases from J; bases unmatched to any gene: 3. CDR3 length: 13 amino acids. Germline-derived CDR1 and CDR2 are SGHAT and FQDESV (reference sequence). The CDR3 DNA is TGTGCCAGCAGCCTTAGCGGGGTCTACGAGCAGTACTTC. Translating gives CASSLSGVYEQYF.

The chain has TRBV18 and TRBJ2-3, with no clear D. The CDR3 is 15 amino acids. The ends were cut back, 3 bases at V and 0 bases at J, with 10 bases in the middle. The V gene's germline CDR1 is KGHSH and CDR2 LQKENI. The CDR3 region is CASSPRVTSTDTQYF. The DNA for the CDR3 is TGTGCCAGCTCACCTCGGGTCACGAGCACAGATACGCAGTATTTT.

The genes are TRBV5-4 and TRBJ1-3; 7 nucleotides line up with TRBD1. The CDR3 loop spans 16 amino acids. J gave up 3 bases and V 4 bases, and 10 bases lay outside the gene matches. Germline CDR1 and CDR2: SGHNT and YYREEE (reference sequence). DNA for the CDR3: TGTGCCAGCAGCCTAAATCCGACAGGGAGTGGAAACACCATATATTTT. It encodes CASSLNPTGSGNTIYF.

V usage is TRBV19 and J usage is TRBJ2-6; TRBD1 matches 7 bases. The CDR3 consists of 15 residues. V lost 6 bases, J lost 2 bases, and 4 bases stayed unmatched. Germline CDR1 reads LNHDA; CDR2 reads SQIVND (reference sequence). CDR3 DNA: TGTGCCAGTAGGGACAGGATAGCTGGGGCCAACGTCCTGACTTTC. Residues: CASRDRIAGANVLTF.

V and J are TRBV6-5 and TRBJ2-5; 8 positions match TRBD2. The germline gives CDR1 MNHEY, CDR2 SVGAGI. Trimming took 5 bases from V and 5 from J; bases not matched to a gene: 1. The length of the CDR3 is 12 residues. DNA for the CDR3: TGTGCCAGCAGTCGCGGGAGGGAGACCCAGTACTTC. It is translated as CASSRGRETQYF.

The chain uses TRBV28 and TRBJ2-5; 9 bases fit TRBD1. CDR1 MDHEN and CDR2 SYDVKM come from the germline V gene. The CDR3 extends over 16 amino acids. J lost 2 bases, V lost 6 bases, and 10 bases had no gene match. The CDR3 loop reads CASSRATGTGQETQYF. CDR3 coding DNA: TGTGCCAGCAGCCGGGCTACCGGGACAGGGCAAGAGACCCAGTACTTC.

The J gene is TRBJ1-1, the V gene TRBV5-5, with a possible D match to TRBD1 (5 bases). The CDR3 covers 13 residues. V lost 2 bases to trimming and J lost 3 bases, with 8 bases between them. Germline V gene sequence: CDR1 SGHKS, CDR2 YYEKEE (reference sequence). CDR3 in DNA: TGTGCCAGCAGCTTCTCGACAGACACTGAAGCTTTCTTT. The encoded protein is CASSFSTDTEAFF.

V usage is TRBV4-3 and J usage is TRBJ2-7, with D possibly being TRBD2 (5 bases). Per germline, CDR1 LGHNA and CDR2 YSLEER. This CDR3 spans 16 amino acids. V was clipped by 1 base and J by 3 bases, with 16 bases between them. Here the CDR3 DNA reads TGCGCCAGCAGCCAAGCAAGAGCGGAACCCATCTACGAGCAGTACTTC. Protein: CASSQARAEPIYEQYF.